Presented here are 22 T cell receptor beta chains from one specimen sequenced in a study of blood T cells in healthy people across ages. It was with a sample-barcoded 5' primer and a J-beta primer mix that a second PCR of roughly 7 to 12 cycles was run. MiXCR, applied by TCRdb to the 5' RACE reads, yields one record per CDR3 protein. The table has 700,000 or so distinct CDR3 sequences, 35% to 50% seen once. Source material: blood. The receptor source for this set is a man at least 80 years old in good health.

This chain joins TRBV11-3 and TRBJ2-1, with D maybe TRBD2 (5 bases). CDR3 length: 14 residues. CDR1 is SGHNT and CDR2 is YENEEA in the germline V gene. The ends were cut back, 5 bases at V and 9 bases at J, with 17 bases in the middle. CDR3 coding DNA: TGTGCCAGCAGCCCAGTGGGGAGTATCGGTGAGCAGTTCTTC. Amino acid sequence: CASSPVGSIGEQFF. Full variable domain (missing parts from reference TRBV11-3 and TRBJ2-1): EAGVVQSPRYKIIEKKQPVAFWCNPISGHNTLYWYLQNLGQGPELLIRYENEEAVDDSQLPKDRFSAERLKGVDSTLKIQPAELGDSAVYLCASSPVGSIGEQFFGPGTRLTVL.

V and J are TRBV16 and TRBJ1-6; D might be TRBD1 (6 bases). The V gene lost 1 base and the J gene lost 9 bases, with 22 bases spanning the gap. Germline V lookup: CDR1 KGHSY, CDR2 FQNENV. The CDR3 is 18 residues long. In DNA form, the CDR3 reads TGTGCCAGCAGCCAATTTTTTCCGGGAGGACAGTGGGGTTCACCCCTCCACTTT. It translates to CASSQFFPGGQWGSPLHF.

The V gene is TRBV5-6, the J gene TRBJ2-1; D is uncertain. Germline V gives CDR1 SGHDT, CDR2 YYEEEE. The CDR3 has 15 residues. Trimming removed 1 base from V and 4 bases from J, with 12 bases in between. The CDR3 sequence is CASSLLDGIYNEQFF. The CDR3 bases are TGTGCCAGCAGCTTGTTGGACGGAATATACAATGAGCAGTTCTTC.

This clonotype was detected ten times or more. CDR3 nucleotide sequence: TGTGCCAGCAGTTACGGCCTCGGGAGACTACAAAGTGGCTACACCTTC. Its translation is CASSYGLGRLQSGYTF. The rearrangement joins TRBV6-5 to TRBJ1-2; D ambiguous. Trimming pared 2 bases from V and 7 bases from J, leaving 20 bases between. The germline CDR1 and CDR2 sequences are MNHEY and SVGAGI. This CDR3 comprises 16 residues.

The rearrangement joins TRBV7-2 to TRBJ2-1, with TRBD1 as a possible D gene (5 bases). Germline V gene data show CDR1 as SGHTA and CDR2 as FQGNSA. This CDR3 is built from 15 residues. The V gene lost 6 bases and the J gene lost 2 bases, with 14 bases spanning the gap. CDR3: CASRPEKGTYNEQFF. CDR3 nucleotide sequence: TGTGCCAGCAGACCCGAGAAGGGGACCTACAATGAGCAGTTCTTC.

The rearrangement uses TRBV6-4 and TRBJ2-5; D remains unclear. The J call may be mistaken, given a closer DNA end match to TRBJ2-7. Germline CDR1 reads MRHNA; CDR2 reads SNTAGT. The CDR3 sequence is 14 residues long. The CDR3 loop reads CASSDSSLPDEQYF. CDR3 sequence (DNA): TGTGCCAGCAGTGACTCCTCTCTGCCGGACGAGCAGTACTTC.

A note on this clonotype: Its ends do not fully match the called genes, so a read error is possible. The chain joins TRBV6-2 or TRBV6-3 to TRBJ2-5, with a weak D call TRBD1 (6 bases). CDR3 length: 16 amino acids. CDR1 and CDR2 (germline): MNHEY, SVGEGT. CDR3 region: CASSYDRGRGQEIQYF. CDR3 nucleotide sequence: TGTGCCAGCAGTTACGACCGAGGCAGGGGCCAAGAGATCCAGTACTTC.

This clonotype was counted between two and nine times. The rearrangement uses TRBV7-8 and TRBJ2-1; TRBD2 matches 13 bases. The germline V gene encodes CDR1 SGHVS and CDR2 FQNEAQ. The CDR3 covers 14 residues. The V segment lost 6 bases and the J segment 6 bases; nucleotides outside the gene matches: 2. CDR3 bases: TGTGCCAGCAGACGGACTAGCGGGGGCAATGAGCAGTTCTTC. Translation gives CASRRTSGGNEQFF. The full variable domain, in which reference TRBV7-8 and TRBJ2-1 provide the parts outside the CDR3, is GAGVSQSPRYKVAKRGQDVALRCDPISGHVSLFWYQQALGQGPEFLTYFQNEAQLDKSGLPSDRFFAERPEGSVSTLKIQRTQQEDSAVYLCASRRTSGGNEQFFGPGTRLTVL.

The genes are TRBV10-3 and TRBJ2-2, with 7 bases lining up with TRBD1. V lost 7 bases to trimming and J lost 6 bases; unmatched junction nucleotides: 8. Germline CDR1 reads ENHRY; CDR2 reads SYGVKD. This CDR3 spans 14 amino acids. This CDR3 reads CAITLTGKPGELFF. In DNA, the CDR3 is TGTGCCATCACCCTGACAGGGAAACCCGGGGAGCTGTTTTTT.

This clonotype came up many times. J is TRBJ2-3 and V is TRBV20-1; D possibly uses TRBD1 or TRBD2 (7 bases each). V was pared by 3 bases and J by 3 bases, with 22 bases between. In germline, CDR1 is DFQATT, CDR2 SNEGSKA (reference sequence). There are 17 residues in the CDR3. The CDR3, as DNA: TGCAGTGCTAGGATGAGGCGGGCGGGGGACAGAACAGATACGCAGTATTTT. Protein: CSARMRRAGDRTDTQYF.

The chain combines TRBV30 with TRBJ1-2; unclear D gene. Trimming pared 0 bases from V and 4 bases from J, leaving 12 bases between. CDR3 length: 14 residues. Per the germline V gene, CDR1 is GTSNPN and CDR2 is SVGIG (reference sequence). CDR3 protein: CAWSVMAALYGYTF. DNA for the CDR3: TGTGCCTGGAGTGTCATGGCAGCCCTCTATGGCTACACCTTC.

The V gene is TRBV6-2 or TRBV6-3, the J gene TRBJ1-5, with D possibly matching TRBD1 (5 bases). Germline V lookup: CDR1 MNHEY, CDR2 SVGEGT. The V end was cut by 10 bases, the J end by 0 bases, with 10 bases between. The CDR3 runs 13 residues. The CDR3 spells CATGAFSNQPQHF. The CDR3 DNA reads as TGTGCCACCGGGGCGTTTAGCAATCAGCCCCAGCATTTT.

This clonotype showed up many times. The chain couples TRBV12-3 or TRBV12-4 to TRBJ2-5, with 11 bases aligning to TRBD2. J gave up 2 bases and V 5 bases, and 7 bases lay outside the gene matches. The CDR3 is 16 amino acids. The CDR3 DNA sequence: TGTGCCAGCAGTCTGACCGGGACTAGCGGACAAGAGACCCAGTACTTC. Residues: CASSLTGTSGQETQYF.

As for this clonotype: A much larger clone sits a single nucleotide away, making a read error possible. This sequence joins TRBV4-3 and TRBJ2-7; D possibly corresponds to TRBD1 (6 bases). The last part of the DNA fits TRBJ2-5 better; the J call may be wrong. CDR3 size: 15 residues. Germline V gene lookup returns CDR1 LGHNA and CDR2 YSLEER. The CDR3 DNA reads TGCGCCAGCAGCCGAAATGGATGGGGGCTGGAGACCCAGTACTTC. Amino acids: CASSRNGWGLETQYF.

This clonotype has just a few counts. A much larger clone differs from this one at a single base, so this may be a read error. The chain employs TRBV6-6 and TRBJ1-2; 7 bases match TRBD1. V gave up 7 bases and J gave up 3 bases; unmatched junction bases: 2. CDR1 is MNHNY, CDR2 SVGAGI, per germline (reference sequence). This CDR3 spans 12 amino acids. The CDR3 sequence: CASIQGDYGYTF. In nucleotides, the CDR3 is TGTGCCAGCATCCAGGGGGACTATGGCTACACCTTC.

This clonotype has only one observation. The chain employs TRBV6-1 and TRBJ1-6, with D uncertain. Germline CDR1 reads MNHNS; CDR2 reads SASEGT. The CDR3 loop spans 13 amino acids. Between the trimmed V and J ends, which lost 6 bases and 7 bases, there was a span of 10 bases. CDR3 sequence reads: CASSPIQNSPLHF. For the CDR3, the DNA is TGTGCCAGCAGCCCGATACAAAATTCACCCCTCCACTTT.

This clonotype was detected a few times. The chain links TRBV20-1 to TRBJ1-4; D ambiguous. CDR1 and CDR2 from the germline V gene are DFQATT and SNEGSKA (reference sequence). The CDR3 spans 15 residues. Deletions cut 0 bases from V and 8 bases from J, with 16 bases between. CDR3 in DNA: TGCAGTGCTAGAGACATGAGGAGGGTTGGGGAAAAACTGTTTTTT. Protein: CSARDMRRVGEKLFF.

The chain recombines TRBV3-1 with TRBJ2-1; the D gene is possibly TRBD1 (5 bases). The ends were cut back, 5 bases at V and 8 bases at J, with 19 bases in the middle. The germline V gene has CDR1 LGHDT and CDR2 YNNKEL (reference sequence). The CDR3 covers 15 residues. In nucleotides, the CDR3 is TGTGCCAGCAGCTCAGGGCCTACAAAAGGCGATGAGCAGTTCTTC. It yields the protein CASSSGPTKGDEQFF.

Comments on this clonotype: This sequence may be a read error, since a much larger clone differs from it by one base. The chain couples TRBV6-5 to TRBJ1-1, with 7 bases fitting TRBD1. V lost 7 bases to trimming and J lost 2 bases; unmatched junction nucleotides: 7. Germline CDR1 is MNHEY and CDR2 is SVGAGI. CDR3 length: 14 residues. CDR3 amino acids: CASIADRLNTEAFF. As DNA, the CDR3 is TGTGCCAGCATCGCGGACAGGTTAAACACTGAAGCTTTCTTT.

The DNA of the CDR3 is TGTGCCAGCAGTTACTATACTTGGGGACGGAAAAACGGGTACGAGCAGTACTTC. This sequence encodes CASSYYTWGRKNGYEQYF. The rearrangement joins TRBV6-2 or TRBV6-3 to TRBJ2-7, with D possibly being TRBD1 or TRBD2 (5 bases each). The CDR3 has 18 residues. The germline V gene encodes CDR1 MNHEY and CDR2 SVGEGT. V dropped 1 base and J dropped 4 bases, with 23 bases sitting between them.

The chain has TRBV20-1 and TRBJ2-1; TRBD2 matches at 8 bases. V lost 6 bases, J lost 3 bases, and 7 bases stayed unmatched. The V gene's germline CDR1 is DFQATT and CDR2 SNEGSKA (reference sequence). The CDR3 has 14 amino acids. CDR3 nucleotides: TGCAGTGCGAGGAGCGGGAGCGGCTACAATGAGCAGTTCTTC. Translation gives CSARSGSGYNEQFF.

There are many counts of this clonotype. The J gene is TRBJ2-1, the V gene TRBV20-1, with D possibly TRBD1 on 5 matching bases. CDR1 and CDR2 from the germline V gene are DFQATT and SNEGSKA (reference sequence). This CDR3 has 11 residues. V was pared by 5 bases and J by 6 bases, with 8 bases between. In nucleotides, the CDR3 is TGCAGTGCTGGGCAGGGCAATGAGCAGTTCTTC. Its translation is CSAGQGNEQFF.